Here is one T cell receptor beta chain with its context. RNA extraction and reverse transcription yielded cDNA as sequencing template. Repertoires were generated with immunoSEQ multiplex PCR, while TCRdb's copy carries only in-frame clones and drops some. The table records around 140,000 clones, 80% to 90% of them present only once. These data are taken from a study of CD8+ T cells in alopecia areata. As for the study in general: Tofacitinib exposure lasted 6 to 18 months, followed by 6 months off drug.

CDR1 is SQVTM and CDR2 is ANQGSEA in the germline V gene. V was clipped by 2 bases and J by 0 bases, with 11 bases between them. There are 15 residues in the CDR3. This chain connects TRBV29-1 to TRBJ2-4; D not certain. Here the sequenced sample was CD8+ T cells sorted from blood, taken at week 0. The receptor was isolated from a human donor with alopecia areata. CDR3: CSVERADLAKNIQYF. For the CDR3, the DNA is TGCAGCGTTGAACGGGCGGACCTAGCCAAAAACATTCAGTACTTC. Full variable domain (remainder filled in from reference TRBV29-1 and TRBJ2-4): SAVISQKPSRDICQRGTSLTIQCQVDSQVTMMFWYRQQPGQSLTLIATANQGSEATYESGFVIDKFPISRPNLTFSTLTVSNMSPEDSSIYLCSVERADLAKNIQYFGAGTRLSVL.